The sequence of this TCR beta chain was determined in a study of T cells in Graves' hyperthyroidism and ophthalmopathy. Germline lookup yields CDR1 SGHVS and CDR2 FQNEAQ. CDR3 length: 17 residues. With 5 bases removed from V and 1 base from J, the gap between germline ends came to 20 bases. To note about this clonotype: Its specificity is not known.

The investigators amplified TCR beta CDR3 regions from RNA transcripts. With the HTBI primer set, the TCR CDR3 went through a first round of RT-PCR. TCRdb fed the multiplex PCR reads into MiXCR, producing one record per CDR3 protein. The profile covers some 510,000 distinct CDR3 sequences, with 46% appearing a single time and about 7.9% taken by the ten largest. Study-level points and caveats: Blood also carried most thyroid clonotypes expanded above 0.001.

V is TRBV7-8 and J is TRBJ1-1; TRBD1 might be the D (5 bases). This clonotype was obtained from a woman aged 18-35 years with Graves' hyperthyroidism. Sequencing was carried out using peripheral blood or thyroid tissue (not recorded which). DNA for the CDR3: TGTGCCAGCAGCACCCTATATGAAGACAGAGAGAACACTGAAGCTTTCTTT. It is translated as CASSTLYEDRENTEAFF.